This passage covers 27 T cell receptor beta chains from one sample sequenced in a study of T cell changes during pregnancy in multiple sclerosis. Clones were read by immunoSEQ multiplex PCR, and TCRdb kept only the in-frame ones, dropping some. The sample has approximately 100,000 clones, about 92% seen once. Specimen: peripheral blood, collected after pregnancy. The receptors derive from a female donor in good health, enrolled as a control in a pregnancy study.

This chain uses TRBV28 with TRBJ2-3, with 8 bases fitting TRBD2. V lost 2 bases, J lost 8 bases, and 6 bases stayed unmatched. The CDR3 runs 14 residues. CDR1 and CDR2 from the germline V gene are MDHEN and SYDVKM. CDR3 sequence reads: CASSLIREGPTQYF. CDR3 nucleotide sequence: TGTGCCAGCAGTTTAATTCGGGAGGGGCCTACGCAGTATTTT.

The chain recombines TRBV5-6 with TRBJ2-1; 12 bases map to TRBD2. J lost 6 bases, V lost 5 bases, and 9 bases had no gene match. There are 16 residues in the CDR3. Germline CDR1 SGHDT, CDR2 YYEEEE. In DNA form, the CDR3 reads TGTGCCAGCAGTTTCGAGACTAGCGGGAGAATCAATGAGCAGTTCTTC. Protein: CASSFETSGRINEQFF. The full variable domain, rest sourced from reference TRBV5-6 and TRBJ2-1, is DAGVTQSPTHLIKTRGQQVTLRCSPKSGHDTVSWYQQALGQGPQFIFQYYEEEERQRGNFPDRFSGHQFPNYSSELNVNALLLGDSALYLCASSFETSGRINEQFFGPGTRLTVL.

This clone has only one observation. J is TRBJ2-7 and V is TRBV9; maybe TRBD2 (5 bases). Germline values: CDR1 SGDLS, CDR2 YYNGEE. Trimming took off 3 bases at V and 3 bases at J, with 16 bases between the two ends. The CDR3 spans 15 residues. Here the CDR3 DNA reads TGTGCCAGCAGCGGTTCAGGAGTTCGGGACTACGAGCAGTACTTC. It encodes CASSGSGVRDYEQYF.

This chain connects TRBV2 to TRBJ2-5; possible D gene TRBD2, 6 bases. CDR1 and CDR2 (germline): SNHLY, FYNNEI. The length of the CDR3 is 12 residues. Deletions cut 7 bases from V and 5 bases from J, with 11 bases between. Written as DNA, the CDR3 is TGTGCCAGCATTAACGGAGGGGAGACCCAGTACTTC. Encoded protein: CASINGGETQYF. The variable domain in full, with the rest retrieved from reference TRBV2 and TRBJ2-5, is EPEVTQTPSHQVTQMGQEVILRCVPISNHLYFYWYRQILGQKVEFLVSFYNNEISEKSEIFDDQFSVERPDGSNFTLKIRSTKLEDSAMYFCASINGGETQYFGPGTRLLVL.

Note on this clone: Distinct nucleotide sequences in the sample also encode this CDR3. The chain joins TRBV18 to TRBJ2-5; D uncertain. Deletions cut 6 bases from V and 0 bases from J, with 8 bases between. Germline loops: CDR1 KGHSH, CDR2 LQKENI. CDR3 length: 13 amino acids. For the CDR3, the DNA is TGTGCCAGCTCTCCGGGTAACCAAGAGACCCAGTACTTC. Encoded protein: CASSPGNQETQYF.

This clone was detected only once. The chain joins TRBV6-5 to TRBJ1-1, with a tentative D call TRBD1 (6 bases). Trimming shortened V by 0 bases and J by 4 bases, and 15 bases separated the two germline ends. Germline V lookup: CDR1 MNHEY, CDR2 SVGAGI. The CDR3 is 16 amino acids. The CDR3 region is CASSYSSTGLGTEAFF. The DNA for the CDR3 is TGTGCCAGCAGTTACTCGAGTACAGGGTTGGGCACTGAAGCTTTCTTT.

This clone was seen once. The chain uses TRBV2 and TRBJ2-1; TRBD2 matches at 12 bases. The germline V gene has CDR1 SNHLY and CDR2 FYNNEI. This CDR3 has 16 amino acids. Trimming at V came to 8 bases and at J to 0 bases, leaving 5 bases not matched to a gene. As DNA, the CDR3 is TGTGCCAGCCGTAAGACTAGCGGGGGCTCCTACAATGAGCAGTTCTTC. Its translation: CASRKTSGGSYNEQFF. Combining the CDR3 with reference TRBV2 and TRBJ2-1 gives the whole variable domain EPEVTQTPSHQVTQMGQEVILRCVPISNHLYFYWYRQILGQKVEFLVSFYNNEISEKSEIFDDQFSVERPDGSNFTLKIRSTKLEDSAMYFCASRKTSGGSYNEQFFGPGTRLTVL.

The chain has TRBV19 and TRBJ2-1; TRBD1 matches 9 bases. Germline CDR1 is LNHDA and CDR2 is SQIVND (reference sequence). CDR3 size: 15 residues. V shed 3 bases and J 5 bases; nucleotides not matched to a gene: 5. As DNA, the CDR3 is TGTGCCAGTAGTATCGGGACAGGGCTAAACAATGAGCAGTTCTTC. As protein: CASSIGTGLNNEQFF. Looking up the rest from reference TRBV19 and TRBJ2-1 gives the full variable domain: DGGITQSPKYLFRKEGQNVTLSCEQNLNHDAMYWYRQDPGQGLRLIYYSQIVNDFQKGDIAEGYSVSREKKESFPLTVTSAQKNPTAFYLCASSIGTGLNNEQFFGPGTRLTVL.

The CDR3 DNA is TGCGCCAGCAGCTTGGGACTAGCGGGGGTAAATGAGCAGTTCTTC. Translated, it gives CASSLGLAGVNEQFF. This chain connects TRBV5-1 to TRBJ2-1, with 12 positions matching TRBD2. Per germline, CDR1 SGHRS and CDR2 YFSETQ. The J segment lost 7 bases and the V segment lost 0 bases, leaving 2 bases of the junction unmatched. The CDR3 consists of 15 residues.

The CDR3: CASSEKMTGDTNYGYTF. In DNA form, the CDR3 reads TGTGCCAGCAGTGAGAAAATGACAGGCGATACTAACTATGGCTACACCTTC. The chain links TRBV6-4 to TRBJ1-2; possibly TRBD1 for D (6 bases). This CDR3 has 17 residues. Germline V lookup: CDR1 MRHNA, CDR2 SNTAGT. Trimming left V 3 bases short and J 0 bases short, with 17 bases between.

The genes are TRBV6-5 and TRBJ2-1; D unclear. Trimming stripped 0 bases from V and 4 bases from J, with 10 bases between. Germline CDR1 is MNHEY and CDR2 is SVGAGI. The CDR3 extends over 15 amino acids. The CDR3: CASSYSRQTYNEQFF. The DNA of the CDR3 is TGTGCCAGCAGTTACTCGCGACAAACTTACAATGAGCAGTTCTTC.

The chain combines TRBV7-9 with TRBJ1-2; TRBD1 is a possible D gene (5 bases). Trimming took off 6 bases at V and 6 bases at J, with 17 bases between the two ends. Germline V lookup: CDR1 SEHNR, CDR2 FQNEAQ (reference sequence). The CDR3 spans 14 residues. This CDR3 reads CASSHTQGRDGYTF. The CDR3 DNA reads TGTGCCAGCAGTCATACCCAGGGAAGGGATGGCTACACCTTC.

The CDR3 DNA sequence: TGTGCCAGTAGTACGCAGGGGGCGGCGAACACTGAAGCTTTCTTT. This encodes CASSTQGAANTEAFF. The genes are TRBV19 and TRBJ1-1; 8 nucleotides agree with TRBD1. V lost 4 bases and J lost 1; bases outside the gene matches: 5. CDR1 and CDR2 (germline): LNHDA, SQIVND (reference sequence). This CDR3 spans 15 amino acids.

This clone was detected once. The gene calls are TRBV27 and TRBJ2-7; D possibly corresponds to TRBD2 (5 bases). This CDR3 has 14 residues. Looked up from germline, CDR1 is MNHEY and CDR2 is SMNVEV (reference sequence). V was trimmed by 2 bases and J by 3 bases, leaving 11 bases between them. The CDR3 protein is CASSLRAELYEQYF. The CDR3, as DNA: TGTGCCAGCAGTTTAAGAGCGGAACTCTACGAGCAGTACTTC.

The chain recombines TRBV6-5 with TRBJ2-3; D unclear. The V and J ends lost 0 bases and 5 bases respectively, with 15 bases between them. Germline loops: CDR1 MNHEY, CDR2 SVGAGI. The CDR3 is made up of 16 amino acids. CDR3 region: CASSYSTSADIDTQYF. The CDR3 DNA is TGTGCCAGCAGTTACTCGACAAGTGCCGACATAGATACGCAGTATTTT.

The chain's CDR3 is CASGQQTYGYTF. The CDR3 nucleotides read TGTGCCAGCGGGCAGCAGACATATGGCTACACCTTC. The chain links TRBV7-8 to TRBJ1-2; D remains ambiguous. Trimming took off 8 bases at V and 5 bases at J, with 12 bases between the two ends. This CDR3 contains 12 residues. Germline V gene lookup returns CDR1 SGHVS and CDR2 FQNEAQ.

CDR3 sequence: CASSRGTPAVGTSESEQYF. The CDR3 DNA reads TGTGCCAGCAGCCGTGGTACGCCCGCTGTCGGGACTAGCGAAAGCGAGCAGTACTTC. V is TRBV14 and J is TRBJ2-5; 10 nucleotides agree with TRBD2. Gene TRBJ2-7 matches the end of the DNA better, so the J call may be wrong. CDR3 length equals 19 residues. Germline CDR1 SGHDN, CDR2 FVKESK.

The rearrangement joins TRBV9 to TRBJ2-2, with D possibly matching TRBD2 (8 bases). The CDR3 has 16 residues. Trimming removed 4 bases from V and 6 bases from J, with 19 bases in between. Germline CDR1 is SGDLS and CDR2 is YYNGEE. The CDR3 DNA is TGTGCCAGCAGCCGGGAGGGGGCGCGGGAGCCCGGGGAGCTGTTTTTT. Translated: CASSREGAREPGELFF.

The chain is built from TRBV19 and TRBJ1-4, with TRBD1 identical over 7 bases. With V trimmed by 5 bases and J by 8 bases, 8 bases remained unmatched. This CDR3 contains 14 residues. CDR1 LNHDA and CDR2 SQIVND come from the germline V gene (reference sequence). This CDR3 is CASSFRDRGEKLFF. CDR3 nucleotide sequence: TGTGCCAGTAGTTTTCGGGACAGAGGGGAAAAACTGTTTTTT.

CDR3 region: CARLRGTGREGYGYTF. The CDR3 region has the DNA TGTGCCCGCCTTCGGGGGACAGGGAGGGAAGGGTATGGCTACACCTTC. The chain uses TRBV19 and TRBJ1-2; 9 nucleotides agree with TRBD1. Germline CDR1 reads LNHDA; CDR2 reads SQIVND (reference sequence). The V segment lost 11 bases and the J segment 5 bases; nucleotides outside the gene matches: 18. This CDR3 has 16 amino acids.

The rearrangement uses TRBV11-2 and TRBJ2-1, with 8 bases identical to TRBD2. CDR3 size: 15 residues. V gave up 1 base and J gave up 6 bases; unmatched junction bases: 5. CDR1 is SGHAT and CDR2 is FQNNGV in the germline V gene. Here the CDR3 reads CASSLVGGLVNEQFF. Written as DNA, the CDR3 is TGTGCCAGCAGCTTAGTAGGGGGACTAGTCAATGAGCAGTTCTTC.

This rearrangement joins TRBV7-9 to TRBJ1-1, with D unresolved. The CDR3 spans 14 residues. Germline loops: CDR1 SEHNR, CDR2 FQNEAQ (reference sequence). Trimming took off 3 bases at V and 0 bases at J, with 8 bases between the two ends. CDR3 loop: CASSLREMNTEAFF. CDR3 coding DNA: TGTGCCAGCAGCTTGAGGGAGATGAACACTGAAGCTTTCTTT.

This chain connects TRBV29-1 to TRBJ1-1, with 8 bases that match TRBD1. This CDR3 has 10 residues. With V trimmed by 7 bases and J by 11 bases, 6 bases remained unmatched. Germline V gene sequence: CDR1 SQVTM, CDR2 ANQGSEA. Here the CDR3 DNA reads TGCAGCGCCGAGGACAGGGTGGCTTTCTTT. It is translated as CSAEDRVAFF.

The rearrangement links TRBV5-1 to TRBJ2-1; D not resolved. V dropped 1 base and J dropped 0 bases, with 8 bases sitting between them. CDR3 length: 15 residues. CDR1 is SGHRS, CDR2 YFSETQ, per germline. As DNA, the CDR3 is TGCGCCAGCAGCTTGTCTCCCAGCTCCTACAATGAGCAGTTCTTC. This translates into CASSLSPSSYNEQFF.

This chain uses TRBV18 with TRBJ2-7; 9 bases line up with TRBD1. V dropped 4 bases and J dropped 2; count of bases not matched to a gene: 6. Per the germline V gene, CDR1 is KGHSH and CDR2 is LQKENI. The CDR3 covers 15 residues. Here the CDR3 reads CASSLGQGITYEQYF. The CDR3 nucleotides read TGTGCCAGCTCACTCGGACAGGGGATTACCTACGAGCAGTACTTC.

The rearrangement joins TRBV5-1 to TRBJ2-1, with a possible D match to TRBD2 (7 bases). The CDR3 has 17 residues. Germline V gives CDR1 SGHRS, CDR2 YFSETQ. V gave up 2 bases and J gave up 0 bases, with 15 bases separating them. Here the CDR3 DNA reads TGCGCCAGCAGCTTTGGGGGGGGGCGAAACTCCTACAATGAGCAGTTCTTC. Translating gives CASSFGGGRNSYNEQFF. The full variable domain, rest sourced from reference TRBV5-1 and TRBJ2-1, is KAGVTQTPRYLIKTRGQQVTLSCSPISGHRSVSWYQQTPGQGLQFLFEYFSETQRNKGNFPGRFSGRQFSNSRSEMNVSTLELGDSALYLCASSFGGGRNSYNEQFFGPGTRLTVL.

The V and J genes are TRBV5-6 and TRBJ1-1; TRBD1 might be the D (6 bases). Trimming pared 0 bases from V and 11 bases from J, leaving 11 bases between. The CDR3 is 12 residues long. Germline V lookup: CDR1 SGHDT, CDR2 YYEEEE. Here the CDR3 DNA reads TGTGCCAGCAGCTTGGGTACAGGGAAGGCTTTCTTT. Amino acids: CASSLGTGKAFF.